What follows is one T cell receptor beta chain and its context. A read error may account for a junction end that differs from germline. CDR1 is SGHAT, CDR2 FQNNGV, per germline. The CDR3 spans 16 residues. The data derive from a study of tumor-infiltrating lymphocytes in primary liver carcinoma. Study context: Tumors measured 4.2 to 10 cm and were stage T1-T3 N0M0.

In addition to blood RNA drawn from unsorted whole blood, germline DNA was extracted. Researchers generated TCR beta cDNA from about 0.5 ug of total RNA, relying on a constant-region primer. Amplification in three nested multiplex PCR rounds with slightly modified ARM-PCR gave rise to TCR beta libraries. A C-beta reverse primer and TRBV1-TRBV30 forward primers served in each of the first two PCR rounds, at ten to eleven cycles apiece. In TCRdb, the multiplex PCR reads were re-called with MiXCR into one record per CDR3 protein. The table has 300,000 to 400,000 distinct CDR3 sequences, more than 55% seen once.

The source material was peripheral blood. This TCR derives from a man between 40 and 49 years old with primary liver carcinoma and hepatitis B virus infection. The chain is built from TRBV11-2 and TRBJ2-1; 8 bases align to TRBD2. The CDR3 protein is CSSMRLAGGRYNEQIF. DNA of the CDR3: TGTTCCAGCATGAGGCTGGCGGGAGGAAGATACAATGAGCAGATCTTC.